The T cell receptor beta chain described here comes from a study of cytomegalovirus exposure and HLA in healthy donors. Study in general: Early release data held about 85 million unique TCRs from HLA-typed donors.

Use of 60 Vbeta and 13 Jbeta primers characterized the PCR. Sequenced by immunoSEQ multiplex PCR; TCRdb stores in-frame clones only, minus some. The sample shows 95,000 to 150,000 clones, and about 2.2% sits with its ten largest clones. From germline, CDR1 is SGHDT and CDR2 YYEEEE. V was cut by 4 bases and J by 2 bases, with 5 bases left in between. The CDR3 runs to 12 residues. To note about this clone: Its matching antigen is unknown.

Study-wide points: The analysis excluded some indistinguishable V segments, including TRBV6-2 and TRBV6-3. An assumption of roughly uniform sequencing depth across donors underlay the presence/absence analyses.

The V and J genes are TRBV5-6 and TRBJ2-3; D remains unclear. The clonotype originates from a middle-aged man in good health and CMV-seronegative. The sequenced sample consisted of PBMCs. The CDR3 loop is CASSLNTDTQYF. The CDR3 DNA reads as TGTGCCAGCAGCCTTAACACAGATACGCAGTATTTT.